Listed below are T cell receptor beta chains from one sample, sequenced in a study of CD8+CD57+ T cells in acquired aplastic anemia. TCRdb re-derived calls from the reads in MiXCR, one entry per CDR3 protein. This table has fewer than 200,000 distinct CDR3 sequences, approximately 40% appearing once. The source material was sorted CD4+, CD8+, or CD8+CD57+ T cells (not recorded which) from PBMCs. These TCRs come from a human donor in good health. The CDR3 runs from the conserved cysteine through the conserved F or W. The D gene is left open where the match is weak. Size is stated for part of the rows, as once, few or many counts, or as a class when the clone is expanded.

clone_size,d_call,v_call,j_call,cdr3_nt,cdr3_aa
.,.,TRBV14,TRBJ1-2,TGTGCCAGCAGCCAAGACCCATGGGCTGGCTACACCTTC,CASSQDPWAGYTF
.,.,TRBV2,TRBJ2-1,TGTGCCAGCAGTTTAAAGAATGAGCAGTTCTTC,CASSLKNEQFF
.,.,TRBV2,TRBJ2-1,TGTGCCAGCAGTGAAGCGGTGGGGGGCCCCTACAATGAGCAGTTCTTC,CASSEAVGGPYNEQFF
.,.,TRBV2,TRBJ2-7,TGTGCCAGCAGTGCCCCGGAAGACAGTTTCACCTACGAGCAGTACTTC,CASSAPEDSFTYEQYF
many,.,TRBV6-2/TRBV6-3,TRBJ1-1,TGTGCCAGCAATAAACGACAGAATGAAGCTTTCTTT,CASNKRQNEAFF
many,.,TRBV9,TRBJ2-5,TGTGCCAGCAGCGCACTAGTGGTGGAAGAGACCCAGTACTTC,CASSALVVEETQYF
.,.,TRBV10-3,TRBJ2-7,TGTGCCATCAGTGAGGGTTCGGGAGCATTTTACGAGCAGTACTTC,CAISEGSGAFYEQYF
.,TRBD1,TRBV2,TRBJ2-7,TGTGCCAGCAGTGACCCGGGACAGGGAGGGAGCGAGCAGTACTTC,CASSDPGQGGSEQYF
few,.,TRBV3-1,TRBJ2-1,TGTGCCAGCAGCCAATTCAAGGAGGTGGTGTTCTTC,CASSQFKEVVFF
many,.,TRBV7-2,TRBJ2-3,TGTGCCAGCAGCTTAGATACAACAGATACGCAGTATTTT,CASSLDTTDTQYF
many,.,TRBV7-2,TRBJ1-5,TGTGCCAGCAGCTCAAGGGGGGATCAGCCCCAGCATTTT,CASSSRGDQPQHF
many,.,TRBV20-1,TRBJ1-2,TGCAGTGCTAGGAAGGGAGGAGGAGATGGCTACACCTTC,CSARKGGGDGYTF
.,.,TRBV7-3,TRBJ2-5,TGTGCCAGCAGCGCATCCGGGACAACACAAGAGACCCAGTACTTC,CASSASGTTQETQYF
.,TRBD1,TRBV14,TRBJ1-2,TGTGCCAGCAGCCAAGACAGGGGGTATGGAGGAGGCACCTTC,CASSQDRGYGGGTF
.,.,TRBV11-1,TRBJ2-2,TGTGCCAGCAGCTTAGGAGGGGAGGCCGGGGAGCTGTTTTTT,CASSLGGEAGELFF
many,.,TRBV4-3,TRBJ1-2,TGCGCCAGCAGCCGCGGGAACCCGGCGCTTGATGGCTACACCTTC,CASSRGNPALDGYTF
.,TRBD2,TRBV9,TRBJ2-7,TGTGCCAGCAGCGTAGACGGGGGGGTGAGGCAGCAGTACTTC,CASSVDGGVRQQYF
many,.,TRBV9,TRBJ2-1,TGTGCCAGCAGCGGGGGACTCCGATCGACCTCCTACAATGAGCAGTTCTTC,CASSGGLRSTSYNEQFF
.,.,TRBV7-8,TRBJ2-7,TGTGCCAGCAGCTCACCGGGACTTCTTTACGAGCAGTACTTC,CASSSPGLLYEQYF
.,TRBD1,TRBV6-1,TRBJ2-4,TGTGCCAGCAGTCGCCTGGGACAGGTCCGGGGTAGGGACATTCAGTACTTC,CASSRLGQVRGRDIQYF
many,.,TRBV20-1,TRBJ1-4,TGCAGTGCTCACGACACTATTAATGAAAAACTGTTTTTT,CSAHDTINEKLFF
many,.,TRBV6-1,TRBJ2-3,TGTGCCAGCGACCAGGCAGATACGCAGTATTTT,CASDQADTQYF
many,.,TRBV4-3,TRBJ2-3,TGCGCCAGCAGCCAAGATCTTAGGGAGTTGGCCACAGATACGCAGTATTTT,CASSQDLRELATDTQYF
few,.,TRBV30,TRBJ2-3,TGTGCCTGGAGTGTAACGACGGATACGCAGTATTTT,CAWSVTTDTQYF
many,TRBD2,TRBV11-3,TRBJ2-1,TGTGCCAGCAGTTCCCGACTAGCGGGACTCAATGAGCAGTTCTTC,CASSSRLAGLNEQFF
.,TRBD2,TRBV25-1,TRBJ2-7,TGTGCCAGCAGCTTAAACGCGGGGGGATACTACGAGCAGTACTTC,CASSLNAGGYYEQYF
.,TRBD1,TRBV7-3,TRBJ2-5,TGTGCCAGCGGCTGGGGACAGGGACAGACCCAGTACTTC,CASGWGQGQTQYF
many,TRBD2,TRBV6-6,TRBJ2-7,TGTGCCAGCACCGGACTAGCGGGAGTAGCCGAGCAGTACTTC,CASTGLAGVAEQYF
.,TRBD1,TRBV5-1,TRBJ2-2,TGCGCCAGCAGCCCCGGGGCAGGGGGCACCGGGGAGCTGTTTTTT,CASSPGAGGTGELFF
.,TRBD1,TRBV7-2,TRBJ1-1,TGTGCCAGCAGCTCCAGGACAGGTCTTGAAGCTTTCTTT,CASSSRTGLEAFF
many,TRBD1,TRBV15,TRBJ2-5,TGTGCCACCAGCAGAGATAGGGACAGGGTTGCCGAGACCCAGTACTTC,CATSRDRDRVAETQYF
few,.,TRBV7-9,TRBJ2-7,TGTGCCAGCAGCGTCGTCTCCGAGCAGTACTTC,CASSVVSEQYF
.,TRBD1,TRBV10-3,TRBJ1-4,TGTGCCATCAGTGAGAGTGGCAGGGGGCTTGAAAAACTGTTTTTT,CAISESGRGLEKLFF
once,.,TRBV2,TRBJ1-1,TGTGCCAGCAGTGGGGCAGGATACATGAACACTGAAGCTTTCTTT,CASSGAGYMNTEAFF